This T cell receptor beta chain was observed in a study of T-cell reconstitution after alpha-beta-depleted transplantation in children. Overall study findings and caveats: From newly produced T cells came most of the T-cell counts and diversity one year after transplant. Alpha-beta T cells about two months after transplant reportedly derived from several hundred expanded graft clones.

Preparation of the TCRbeta library involved a method that used unique molecular identifiers. TCRdb fed the PCR reads into MiXCR, producing one record per CDR3 protein. The sample lists fewer than 550,000 distinct CDR3 sequences, roughly a tenth occurring once. The CDR3 totals 15 residues. J lost 9 bases, V lost 6 bases, and 8 bases had no gene match. Germline lookup yields CDR1 MNHEY and CDR2 SVGAGI. This clonotype was recorded at least ten times. No antigen is known for it. The sample was PBMCs, taken before TCRalphabeta/CD19-depleted stem cell transplant. The receptor was derived from a child under 10 years old with inherited bone marrow failure, due to receive a stem cell transplant. V is TRBV6-5 and J is TRBJ1-6; 10 bases fit TRBD1. CDR3: CASSSGQGGSSPLHF. CDR3 bases: TGTGCCAGCAGCTCCGGACAGGGGGGTAGTTCACCCCTCCACTTT.